Below are 3 T cell receptor beta chains sequenced from a single sample in a study of blood T cell repertoires in COVID-19. Clones were read by immunoSEQ multiplex PCR, and TCRdb kept only the in-frame ones, dropping some. Of tens of thousands of clones in the sample, 65% to 85% were seen once. The sample comprised peripheral blood. The receptors were sampled from a middle-aged man with acute or convalescent COVID-19.

V gene TRBV19 combines with J gene TRBJ2-2; a weak D match, TRBD1 (5 bases). CDR3 length equals 14 residues. Germline CDR1 LNHDA, CDR2 SQIVND (reference sequence). The V and J ends lost 6 bases and 5 bases respectively, with 13 bases between them. CDR3 sequence reads: CASRLQGSTGELFF. The CDR3 bases are TGTGCCAGTAGACTCCAGGGATCGACCGGGGAGCTGTTTTTT.

This clone was found once. The chain joins TRBV6-5 to TRBJ2-7, with D uncertain. The CDR3 loop spans 14 amino acids. V was pared by 3 bases and J by 3 bases, with 12 bases between. Germline CDR1 MNHEY, CDR2 SVGAGI. The CDR3 loop reads CASSYRSSGYEQYF. CDR3 nucleotides: TGTGCCAGCAGTTATAGGAGTTCCGGCTACGAGCAGTACTTC.

This rearrangement joins TRBV3-1 (or the pseudogene TRBV3-2) to TRBJ2-7, with 7 positions matching TRBD2. V trimming: 6 bases; J trimming: 0 bases; junction bases outside the gene matches: 5. This CDR3 is 14 amino acids long. The germline CDR1 and CDR2 sequences are LGHDT and YNNKEL (reference sequence). CDR3 DNA sequence: TGTGCCAGCAGTCTTCAGCGGGGCTCCTACGAGCAGTACTTC. It is translated as CASSLQRGSYEQYF.